The clone carrying this TCR beta chain has more than one count but fewer than ten. What it binds is unknown. The data were obtained in a study of OX40 agonist ivuxolimab in advanced cancers. About the research overall: Ivuxolimab is a fully human IgG2 antibody that activates OX40 (CD134). Study observations and caveats: Normalized T-cell clonal expansion was also low in a subset of nonresponders.

Assay: immunoSEQ multiplex PCR; the TCRdb copy retains only in-frame clones and omits some. This table has some 68,000 clones, about 85% appearing once. Germline loops: CDR1 SGHTA, CDR2 FQGNSA. The CDR3 is 17 residues long. The ends lost 6 bases at V and 1 base at J; junction bases unmatched: 7. The clonotype comes from an adult with an advanced solid tumor such as melanoma, head and neck, liver or kidney cancer. J is TRBJ2-3 and V is TRBV7-2; TRBD2 matches 13 bases. The source was CD4+ or CD8+ T cells sorted from blood, collected in a trial of the OX40 agonist ivuxolimab. The CDR3 is CASSSPLAGGRTDTQYF. CDR3 bases: TGTGCCAGCAGTTCTCCACTAGCGGGAGGGCGCACAGATACGCAGTATTTT. Together with reference TRBV7-2 and TRBJ2-3, the CDR3 gives the full variable domain: GAGVSQSPSNKVTEKGKDVELRCDPISGHTALYWYRQSLGQGLEFLIYFQGNSAPDKSGLPSDRFSAERTGGSVSTLTIQRTQQEDSAVYLCASSSPLAGGRTDTQYFGPGTRLTVL.